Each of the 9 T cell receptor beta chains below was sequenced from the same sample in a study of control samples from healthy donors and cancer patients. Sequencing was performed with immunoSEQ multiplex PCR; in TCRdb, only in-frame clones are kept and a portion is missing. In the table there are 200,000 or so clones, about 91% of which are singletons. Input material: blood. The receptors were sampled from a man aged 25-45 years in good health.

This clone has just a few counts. In DNA, the CDR3 is TGTGCCAGCAGTCCTAGACAGGGATATAATTCACCCCTCCACTTT. Translated: CASSPRQGYNSPLHF. This rearrangement joins TRBV6-5 to TRBJ1-6, with 7 bases aligning to TRBD1. This CDR3 is 15 amino acids long. The trim removed 5 bases at V and 4 bases at J, leaving 5 bases unmatched. The germline V gene has CDR1 MNHEY and CDR2 SVGAGI.

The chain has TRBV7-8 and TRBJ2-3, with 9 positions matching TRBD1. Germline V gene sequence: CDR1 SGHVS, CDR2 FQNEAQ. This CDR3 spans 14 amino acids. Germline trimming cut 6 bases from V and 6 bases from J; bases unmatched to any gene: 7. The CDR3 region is CASSTQGAGDTQYF. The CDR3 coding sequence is TGTGCCAGCAGTACACAGGGGGCGGGGGATACGCAGTATTTT.

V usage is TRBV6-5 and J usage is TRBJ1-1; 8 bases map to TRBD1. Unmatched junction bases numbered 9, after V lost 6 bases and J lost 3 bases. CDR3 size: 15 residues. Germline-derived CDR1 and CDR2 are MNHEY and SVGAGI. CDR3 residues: CASRPQGARDTEAFF. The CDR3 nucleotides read TGTGCCAGCAGACCCCAGGGGGCGCGGGACACTGAAGCTTTCTTT.

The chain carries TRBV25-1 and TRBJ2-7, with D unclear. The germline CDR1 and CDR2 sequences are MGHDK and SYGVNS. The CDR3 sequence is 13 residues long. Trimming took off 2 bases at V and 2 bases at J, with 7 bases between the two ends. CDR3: CASSEAATYEQYF. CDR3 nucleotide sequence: TGTGCCAGCAGTGAAGCCGCCACCTACGAGCAGTACTTC.

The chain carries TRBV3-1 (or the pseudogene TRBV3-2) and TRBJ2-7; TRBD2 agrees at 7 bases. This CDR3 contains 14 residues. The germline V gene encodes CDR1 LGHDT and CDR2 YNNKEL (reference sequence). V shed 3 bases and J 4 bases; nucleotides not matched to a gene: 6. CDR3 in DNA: TGTGCCAGCAGCCACGACCCGGGGGGATACGAGCAGTACTTC. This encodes CASSHDPGGYEQYF.

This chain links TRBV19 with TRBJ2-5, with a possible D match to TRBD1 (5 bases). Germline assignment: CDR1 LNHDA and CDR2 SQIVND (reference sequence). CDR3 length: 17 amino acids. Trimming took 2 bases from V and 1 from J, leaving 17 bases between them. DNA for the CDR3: TGTGCCAGTAGTATAAGTCTACTCGCGCAGGGCCAAGAGACCCAGTACTTC. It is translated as CASSISLLAQGQETQYF.

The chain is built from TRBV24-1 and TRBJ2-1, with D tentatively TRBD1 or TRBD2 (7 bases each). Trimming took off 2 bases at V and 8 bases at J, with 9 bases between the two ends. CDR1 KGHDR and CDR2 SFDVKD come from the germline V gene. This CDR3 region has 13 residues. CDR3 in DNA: TGTGCCACCAGTGATTCAGGGGGGGATGAGCAGTTCTTC. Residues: CATSDSGGDEQFF.

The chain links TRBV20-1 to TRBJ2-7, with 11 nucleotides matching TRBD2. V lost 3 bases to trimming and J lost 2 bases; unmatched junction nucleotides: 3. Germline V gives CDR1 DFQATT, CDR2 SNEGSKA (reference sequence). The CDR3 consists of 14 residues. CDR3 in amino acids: CSASSSGGPYEQYF. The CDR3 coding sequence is TGCAGTGCTAGTTCTAGCGGGGGGCCCTACGAGCAGTACTTC.

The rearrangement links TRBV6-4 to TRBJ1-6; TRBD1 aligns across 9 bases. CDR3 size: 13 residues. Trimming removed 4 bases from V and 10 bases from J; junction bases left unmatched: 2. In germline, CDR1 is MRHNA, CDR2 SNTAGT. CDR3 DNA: TGTGCCAGCAGTGCAACAGGGGGCTCACCCCTCCACTTT. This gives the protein CASSATGGSPLHF.